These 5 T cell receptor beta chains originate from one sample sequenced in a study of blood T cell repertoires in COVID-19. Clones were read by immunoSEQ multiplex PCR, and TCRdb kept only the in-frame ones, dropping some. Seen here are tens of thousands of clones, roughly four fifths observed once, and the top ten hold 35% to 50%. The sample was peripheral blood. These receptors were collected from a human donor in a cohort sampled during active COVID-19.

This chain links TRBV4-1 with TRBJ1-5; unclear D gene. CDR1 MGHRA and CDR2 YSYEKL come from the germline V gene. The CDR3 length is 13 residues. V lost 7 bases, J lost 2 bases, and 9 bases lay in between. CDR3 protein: CASNEGGNQPQHF. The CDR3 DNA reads TGCGCCAGCAATGAGGGTGGCAATCAGCCCCAGCATTTT.

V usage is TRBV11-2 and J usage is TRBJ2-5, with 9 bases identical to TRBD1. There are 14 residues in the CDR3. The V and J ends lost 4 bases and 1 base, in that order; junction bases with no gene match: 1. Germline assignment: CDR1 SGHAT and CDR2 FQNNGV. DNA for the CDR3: TGTGCCAGCAGCTGGACAGGGGCCCAAGAGACCCAGTACTTC. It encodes CASSWTGAQETQYF.

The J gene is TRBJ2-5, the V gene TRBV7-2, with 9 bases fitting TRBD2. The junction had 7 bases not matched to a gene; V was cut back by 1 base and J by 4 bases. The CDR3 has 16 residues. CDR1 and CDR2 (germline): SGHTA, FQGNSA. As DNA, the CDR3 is TGTGCCAGCAGCTTAGTCGGGCGGGGGGGCAGAGAGACCCAGTACTTC. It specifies CASSLVGRGGRETQYF.

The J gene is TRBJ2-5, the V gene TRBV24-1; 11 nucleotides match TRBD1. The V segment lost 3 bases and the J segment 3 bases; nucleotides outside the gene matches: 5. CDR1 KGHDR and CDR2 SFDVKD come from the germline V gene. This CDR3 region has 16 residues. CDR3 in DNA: TGTGCCACCAGTGATGCTGGGACAGGGGGGGAAGAGACCCAGTACTTC. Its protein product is CATSDAGTGGEETQYF.

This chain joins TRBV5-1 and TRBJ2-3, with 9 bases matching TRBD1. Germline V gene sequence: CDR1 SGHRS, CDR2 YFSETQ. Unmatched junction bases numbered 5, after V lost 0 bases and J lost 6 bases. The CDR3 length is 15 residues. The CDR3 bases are TGCGCCAGCAGCTTGGGGACAGGGGCGTTGGATACGCAGTATTTT. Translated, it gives CASSLGTGALDTQYF.